The clone carrying this TCR beta chain was seen just once. This sample was included in a study of blood T cell repertoires in COVID-19. Study as a whole: Donors in the United States, Italy and Spain gave samples during acute or convalescent COVID-19.

Using immunoSEQ multiplex PCR, the repertoire was profiled, and TCRdb retains in-frame clones only, with some absent. The repertoire holds roughly 380,000 clones, around 84% seen once, with 3% to 4% in the top ten. The CDR3 totals 16 residues. The V gene's germline CDR1 is MNHEY and CDR2 SMNVEV (reference sequence). The V gene end was trimmed by 5 bases and the J gene end by 5 bases; junction bases not matched to a gene: 8. This chain uses TRBV27 with TRBJ1-4; 10 bases match TRBD1. The sequence derives from a woman aged 18-29 years with acute or convalescent COVID-19. Sequencing was done on a sample of peripheral blood. This chain's CDR3 is CASSRLGTGENEKLFF. The CDR3 coding sequence is TGTGCCAGCAGTCGCCTCGGGACAGGGGAGAATGAAAAACTGTTTTTT. The whole variable domain, filled in from reference TRBV27 and TRBJ1-4, reads EAQVTQNPRYLITVTGKKLTVTCSQNMNHEYMSWYRQDPGLGLRQIYYSMNVEVTDKGDVPEGYKVSRKEKRNFPLILESPSPNQTSLYFCASSRLGTGENEKLFFGSGTQLSVL.